This T cell receptor beta chain was obtained from a study of T cells after yellow fever vaccination. In the study overall: Fractions of limited cellularity were prepared by means of SMART-Seq v4 Ultra Low Input.

A note on this clonotype: The antigen remains undetermined.

Each CDR3 protein is one row after TCRdb ran MiXCR on the 5' RACE reads. The profile covers approximately 160,000 distinct CDR3 sequences, with 9.3% appearing a single time and approximately 39% taken by the ten largest. The CDR3 totals 16 residues. The V end was cut by 7 bases, the J end by 4 bases, with 20 bases between. From germline, CDR1 is MNHEY and CDR2 SVGAGI. General study points: Some clonotypes, a small share, were shared between CD4 and CD8 compartments. Subsequent booster samples again held most clones from primary vaccination (roughly 95% CD4, approximately 86% CD8).

This TCR was sampled from a young man who received the YFV17D yellow fever vaccine. This rearrangement joins TRBV6-5 to TRBJ2-1; D possibly corresponds to TRBD2 (7 bases). The material sequenced was CD8+ T cells sorted from PBMCs, taken 45 days after the yellow fever booster vaccination. CDR3: CASTRGWGGEYNEQFF. CDR3 nucleotide sequence: TGTGCCAGCACCCGAGGATGGGGGGGCGAGTACAATGAGCAGTTCTTC.